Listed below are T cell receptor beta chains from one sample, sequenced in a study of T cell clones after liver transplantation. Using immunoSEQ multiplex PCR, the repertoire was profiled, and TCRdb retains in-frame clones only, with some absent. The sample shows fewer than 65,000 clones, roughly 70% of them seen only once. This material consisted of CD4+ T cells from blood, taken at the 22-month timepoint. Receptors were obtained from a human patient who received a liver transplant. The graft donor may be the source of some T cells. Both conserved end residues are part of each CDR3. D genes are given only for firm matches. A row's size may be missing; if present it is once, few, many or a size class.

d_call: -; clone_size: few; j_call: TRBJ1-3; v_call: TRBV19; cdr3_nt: TGTGCCAGTAGTACGGGGACGGACGGAAACACCATATATTTT; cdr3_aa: CASSTGTDGNTIYF
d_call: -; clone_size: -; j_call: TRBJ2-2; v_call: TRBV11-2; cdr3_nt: TGTGCCAGCAGCTTAGGGTCCATCACTACGACCGGGGAGCTGTTTTTT; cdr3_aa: CASSLGSITTTGELFF
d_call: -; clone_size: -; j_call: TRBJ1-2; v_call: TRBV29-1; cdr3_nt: TGCAGCGTTGAAAGGGAAGGATATGGCTACACCTTC; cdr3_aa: CSVEREGYGYTF
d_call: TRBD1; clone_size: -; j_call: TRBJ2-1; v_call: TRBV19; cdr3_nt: TGTGCCAGTAGTTTCAGGACAGGAGACTACAATGAGCAGTTCTTC; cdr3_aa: CASSFRTGDYNEQFF
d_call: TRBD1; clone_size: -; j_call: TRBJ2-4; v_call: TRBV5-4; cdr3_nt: TGTGCCAGCAGCCCATGGGGACCCGGACAGGGGAACATTCAGTACTTC; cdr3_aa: CASSPWGPGQGNIQYF
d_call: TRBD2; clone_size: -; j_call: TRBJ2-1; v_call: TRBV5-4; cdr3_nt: TGTGCCAGCAGCGGGGAGGCGGGGGGGCTCCACAATGAGCAGTTCTTC; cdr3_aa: CASSGEAGGLHNEQFF
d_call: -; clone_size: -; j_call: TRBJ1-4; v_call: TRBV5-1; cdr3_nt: TGCGCCAGCAGAGTCGGGCCAACTAATGAAAAACTGTTTTTT; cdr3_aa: CASRVGPTNEKLFF
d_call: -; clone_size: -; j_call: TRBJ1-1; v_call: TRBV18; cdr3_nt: TGTGCCAGCTCCTCAGGGGAAACTGAAGCTTTCTTT; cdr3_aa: CASSSGETEAFF
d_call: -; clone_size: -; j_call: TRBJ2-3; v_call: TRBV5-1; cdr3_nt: TGCGCCAGCAGCCAGGACAGTTGGCGGGGCACAGATACGCAGTATTTT; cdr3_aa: CASSQDSWRGTDTQYF
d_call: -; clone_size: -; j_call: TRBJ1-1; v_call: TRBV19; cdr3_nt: TGTGCCAGTAGTTCCTCTAAAGCTTTCTTT; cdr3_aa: CASSSSKAFF
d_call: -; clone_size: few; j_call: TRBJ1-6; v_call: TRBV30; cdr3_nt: TGTGCCTGGAGACAGGTGAATTCACCCCTCCACTTT; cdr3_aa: CAWRQVNSPLHF
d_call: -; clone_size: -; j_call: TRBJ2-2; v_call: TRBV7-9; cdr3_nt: TGTGCCAGCAGCCGGCTCGGGACCGGGGAGCTGTTTTTT; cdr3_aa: CASSRLGTGELFF
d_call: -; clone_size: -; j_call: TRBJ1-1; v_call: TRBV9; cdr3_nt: TGTGCCAGCAGCGTTGTTGGACAGACTGAAGCTTTCTTT; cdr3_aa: CASSVVGQTEAFF
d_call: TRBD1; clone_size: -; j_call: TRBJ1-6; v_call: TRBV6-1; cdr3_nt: TGTGCCAGCAGGGGGACAGGGTGGGATTCACCCCTCCACTTT; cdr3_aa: CASRGTGWDSPLHF
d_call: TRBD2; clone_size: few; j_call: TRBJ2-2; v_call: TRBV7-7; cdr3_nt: TGTGCTAGCAGCTTAGCGGCAGCGGGGGGTGCCGGGGAGCTGTTTTTT; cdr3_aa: CASSLAAAGGAGELFF
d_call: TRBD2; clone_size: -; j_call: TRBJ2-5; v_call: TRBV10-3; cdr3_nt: TGTGCCATCAGTGACCAGCGGGGGGGACAAGAGACCCAGTACTTC; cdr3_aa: CAISDQRGGQETQYF
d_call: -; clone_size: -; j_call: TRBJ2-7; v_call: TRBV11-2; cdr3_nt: TGTGCCAGCAGCTTAAGGGGTCAGAGCTCCTACGAGCAGTACTTC; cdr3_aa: CASSLRGQSSYEQYF
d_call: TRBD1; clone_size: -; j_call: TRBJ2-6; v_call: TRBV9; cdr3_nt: TGTGCCAGCAGCGCTGGGACAGCCCGCTCTGGGGCCAACGTCCTGACTTTC; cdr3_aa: CASSAGTARSGANVLTF
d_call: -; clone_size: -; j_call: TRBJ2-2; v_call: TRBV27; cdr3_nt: TGTGCCAGCAGTTTCCAGACGGGGAACTCCGGGGAGCTGTTTTTT; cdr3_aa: CASSFQTGNSGELFF
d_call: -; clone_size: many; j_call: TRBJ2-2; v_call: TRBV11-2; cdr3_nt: TGTGCCAGCAGCTTAGCCAGGGTTGGAAGGGACACCGGGGAGCTGTTTTTT; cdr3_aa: CASSLARVGRDTGELFF
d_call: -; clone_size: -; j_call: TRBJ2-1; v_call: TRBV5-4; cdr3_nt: TGTGCCAGCAGCTTTAGTAGGTACAATGAGCAGTTCTTC; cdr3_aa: CASSFSRYNEQFF
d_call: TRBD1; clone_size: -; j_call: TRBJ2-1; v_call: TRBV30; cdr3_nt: TGTGCCTGGGGCTGGGACAGTTGGAATGAGCAGTTCTTC; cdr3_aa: CAWGWDSWNEQFF
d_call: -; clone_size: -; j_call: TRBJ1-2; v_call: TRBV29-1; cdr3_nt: TGCAGCGTCGCCTCTACAGGGCAGGATGGCTACACCTTC; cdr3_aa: CSVASTGQDGYTF
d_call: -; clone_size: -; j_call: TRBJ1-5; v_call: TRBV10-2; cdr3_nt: TGCGCCAGCAGTGAACCCGGGGCATATCAGCCCCAGCATTTT; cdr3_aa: CASSEPGAYQPQHF
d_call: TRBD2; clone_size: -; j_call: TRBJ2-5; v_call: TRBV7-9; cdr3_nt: TGTGCCAGCAGCTTAGTAGCTAGCGGGGGGGAAGAGACCCAGTACTTC; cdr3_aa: CASSLVASGGEETQYF
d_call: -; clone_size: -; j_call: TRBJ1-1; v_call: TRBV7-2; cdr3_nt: TGTGCCAGCAGCCTAACAGGGCGGAACACTGAAGCTTTCTTT; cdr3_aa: CASSLTGRNTEAFF
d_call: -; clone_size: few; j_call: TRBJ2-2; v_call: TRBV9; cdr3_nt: TGTGCCAGCAGCACGCGATCGAACACCGGGGAGCTGTTTTTT; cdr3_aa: CASSTRSNTGELFF
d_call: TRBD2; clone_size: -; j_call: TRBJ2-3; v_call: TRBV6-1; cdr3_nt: TGTGCCAGCAGGGCTCAGCGGGGGGGCACAGATACGCAGTATTTT; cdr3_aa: CASRAQRGGTDTQYF
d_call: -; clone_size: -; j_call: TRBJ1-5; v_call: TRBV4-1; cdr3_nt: TGCGCCAGCAGCCAACAGGAGAATCAGCCCCAGCATTTT; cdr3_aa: CASSQQENQPQHF
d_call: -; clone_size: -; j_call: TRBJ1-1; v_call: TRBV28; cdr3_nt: TGTGCCAGCAGTTTGCCCCCCGGGCTGGGGAACACTGAAGCTTTCTTT; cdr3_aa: CASSLPPGLGNTEAFF
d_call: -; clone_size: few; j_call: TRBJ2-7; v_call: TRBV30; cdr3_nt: TGTGCCTGGAGTGGGGCAGCCCCCTACGAGCAGTACTTC; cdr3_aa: CAWSGAAPYEQYF
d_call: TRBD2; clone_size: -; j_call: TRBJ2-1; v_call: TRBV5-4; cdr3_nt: TGTGCCAGCAGCTTGACCCGGGGGGGTATGTTCTTC; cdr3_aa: CASSLTRGGMFF
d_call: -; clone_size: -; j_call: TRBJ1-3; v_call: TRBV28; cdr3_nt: TGTGCCAGCAGCTCCACGGCTGCGGGGACCTCTGGAAACACCATATATTTT; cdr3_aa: CASSSTAAGTSGNTIYF
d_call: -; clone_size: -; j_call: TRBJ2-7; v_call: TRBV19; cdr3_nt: TGTGCCAGTAGGGGGGGGCAAGCCTACGAGCAGTACTTC; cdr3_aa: CASRGGQAYEQYF
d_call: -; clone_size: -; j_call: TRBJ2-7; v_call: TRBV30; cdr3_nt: TGTGCCTGGAGCGCAGGCCGCATCGGGCAGTACTTC; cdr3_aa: CAWSAGRIGQYF
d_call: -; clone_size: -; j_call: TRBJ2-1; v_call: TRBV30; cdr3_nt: TGTGCCTCCTTTACGAACGCCCACAATGAGCAGTTCTTC; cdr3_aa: CASFTNAHNEQFF
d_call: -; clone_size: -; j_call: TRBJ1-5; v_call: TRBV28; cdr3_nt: TGTGCCAGCGAAGGACCCAATCAGCCCCAGCATTTT; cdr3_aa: CASEGPNQPQHF
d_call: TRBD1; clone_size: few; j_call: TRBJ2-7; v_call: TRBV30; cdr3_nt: TGTGCCTGGAAAGGGACAGGGGACTACGAGCAGTACTTC; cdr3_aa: CAWKGTGDYEQYF
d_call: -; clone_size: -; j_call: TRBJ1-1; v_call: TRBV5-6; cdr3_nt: TGTGCCAGCAGCTTGGCAGGAGGACACTTGAACACTGAAGCTTTCTTT; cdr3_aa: CASSLAGGHLNTEAFF
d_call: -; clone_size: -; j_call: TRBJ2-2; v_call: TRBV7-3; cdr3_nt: TGTGCCAGCAGCCTCGACAGCACCGGGGAGCTGTTTTTT; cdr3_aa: CASSLDSTGELFF
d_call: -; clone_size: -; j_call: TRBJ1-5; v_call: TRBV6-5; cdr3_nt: TGTGCCAGCAGACCGTGGGGGGACGGACAGCCCCAGCATTTT; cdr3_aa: CASRPWGDGQPQHF
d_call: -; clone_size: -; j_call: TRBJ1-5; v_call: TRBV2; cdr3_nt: TGTGCCAGCACCGAGGTGCGCTCGGCCAATCAGCCCCAGCATTTT; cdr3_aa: CASTEVRSANQPQHF
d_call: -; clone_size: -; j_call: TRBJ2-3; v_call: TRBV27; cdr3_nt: TGTGCCAGCAGTTTCGGTCTGCGAACCAGCACAGATACGCAGTATTTT; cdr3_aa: CASSFGLRTSTDTQYF
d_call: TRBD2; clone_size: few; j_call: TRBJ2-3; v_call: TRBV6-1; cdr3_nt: TGTGCCAGCAGACTAGCGGGGGGCACAGATACGCAGTATTTT; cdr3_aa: CASRLAGGTDTQYF
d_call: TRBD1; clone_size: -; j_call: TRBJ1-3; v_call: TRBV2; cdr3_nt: TGTGCCACGACAGGGGGACAGAGCTCTGGAAACACCATATATTTT; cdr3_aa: CATTGGQSSGNTIYF
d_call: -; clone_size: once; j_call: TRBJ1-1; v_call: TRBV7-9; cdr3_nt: TGTGCCAGCAGCTTGGGTACGAACACTGAAGCTTTCTTT; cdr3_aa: CASSLGTNTEAFF
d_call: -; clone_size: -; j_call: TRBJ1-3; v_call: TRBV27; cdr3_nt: TGTGCCAGCAGTTTTACCCAGGGCGGTGGAAACACCATATATTTT; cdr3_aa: CASSFTQGGGNTIYF
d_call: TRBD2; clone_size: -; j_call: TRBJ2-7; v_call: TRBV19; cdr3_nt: TGTGCCAGTAGTATTCCCCATAGCGGGGGAACCACCTACGAGCAGTACTTC; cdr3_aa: CASSIPHSGGTTYEQYF
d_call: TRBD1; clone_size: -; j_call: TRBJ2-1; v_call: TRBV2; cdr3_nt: TGTGCCGGCGGGACAGGTGGGTCCAATGAGCAGTTCTTC; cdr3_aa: CAGGTGGSNEQFF
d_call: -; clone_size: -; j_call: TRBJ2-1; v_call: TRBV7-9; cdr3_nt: TGTGCCAGCAGCTTAAGTTCCCTATTGGGTAATGAGCAGTTCTTC; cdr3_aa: CASSLSSLLGNEQFF
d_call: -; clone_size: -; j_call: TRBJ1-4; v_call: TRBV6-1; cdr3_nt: TGTGCCAGCAGTGAATATATGTCAGAGGGTTTTGAAAAACTGTTTTTT; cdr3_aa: CASSEYMSEGFEKLFF
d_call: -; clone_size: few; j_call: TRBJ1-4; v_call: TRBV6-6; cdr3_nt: TGTGCCAGCAGTCCCCGACGGGGGAGTAATGAAAAACTGTTTTTT; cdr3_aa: CASSPRRGSNEKLFF
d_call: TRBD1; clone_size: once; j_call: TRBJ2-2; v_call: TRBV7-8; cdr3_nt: TGTGCCAGCAGCTTAACAGGGGGCAATGTCGCCGGGGAGCTGTTTTTT; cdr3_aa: CASSLTGGNVAGELFF
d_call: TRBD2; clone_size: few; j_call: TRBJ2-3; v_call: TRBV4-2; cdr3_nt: TGTGCCAGCAGCCAAGGATCGAGCGGGGACGCTAGCACAGATACGCAGTATTTT; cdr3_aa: CASSQGSSGDASTDTQYF
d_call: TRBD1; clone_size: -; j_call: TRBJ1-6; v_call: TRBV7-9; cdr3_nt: TGTGCCAGCAGCGCGCGGACAGGGTATAATTCACCCCTCCACTTT; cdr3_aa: CASSARTGYNSPLHF
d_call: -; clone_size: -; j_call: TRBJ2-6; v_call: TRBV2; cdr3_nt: TGTGCCAGCGGTATTGGCAGATCTGGGGCCAACGTCCTGACTTTC; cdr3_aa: CASGIGRSGANVLTF
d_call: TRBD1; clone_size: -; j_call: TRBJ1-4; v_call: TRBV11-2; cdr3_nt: TGTGCCAGCAGCCTCGGGACAGGGGGAGAAAAACTGTTTTTT; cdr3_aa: CASSLGTGGEKLFF
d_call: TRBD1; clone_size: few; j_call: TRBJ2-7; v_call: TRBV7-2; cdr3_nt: TGTGCCAGCAGCTTAGCGGACAGGGCGGGGGAGCAGTACTTC; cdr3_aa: CASSLADRAGEQYF
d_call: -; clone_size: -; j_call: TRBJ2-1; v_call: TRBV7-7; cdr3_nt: TGTGCTAGCAGCTCTTCAGTGGGGGACCCTCACTCCTACAATGAGCAGTTCTTC; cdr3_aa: CASSSSVGDPHSYNEQFF